This T cell receptor beta chain was identified during a study of blood T cell repertoires in COVID-19. Whole-study context: Samples came from the United States, Italy and Spain, spanning acute and convalescent COVID-19. T cells, B-cell-depleted T cells, or PBMCs provided the cDNA or gDNA that served as material.

Germline CDR1 reads MNHEY; CDR2 reads SVGAGI. CDR3 length: 11 amino acids. Source study methods: Reference gene primers were amplified, and this amplification served to estimate nucleated cell counts. The repertoire was sequenced with immunoSEQ multiplex PCR; TCRdb's copy has only in-frame clones and lacks some. V, J and clone size were drawn from that table, and D and trimming were deduced from the DNA. The sample records 90,000 to 150,000 clones, around 88% being singletons. The clonotype was recovered from a woman in her 50s with active or convalescent COVID-19. Sequencing input: peripheral blood. The chain combines TRBV6-5 with TRBJ2-3, with 7 bases matching TRBD1. DNA for the CDR3: TGTTCCACAGGGGTGAGAGATACGCAGTATTTT. Residues: CSTGVRDTQYF.